This passage covers 30 T cell receptor beta chains from one sample sequenced in a study of blood T cell repertoires in COVID-19. Clones were read by immunoSEQ multiplex PCR, and TCRdb kept only the in-frame ones, dropping some. The profile shows around 200,000 clones, 85% to 90% of them singletons. The material sequenced was peripheral blood. The receptors were gathered from a man aged 50-60 years with acute or convalescent COVID-19.

The chain couples TRBV10-3 to TRBJ2-1; 7 bases match TRBD2. J gave up 5 bases and V 9 bases, and 7 bases lay outside the gene matches. The CDR3 totals 13 residues. The V gene's germline CDR1 is ENHRY and CDR2 SYGVKD. CDR3 in amino acids: CAIERGDHNEQFF. The CDR3 nucleotides read TGTGCCATTGAGCGGGGCGACCACAATGAGCAGTTCTTC.

The chain carries TRBV2 and TRBJ2-7; no reliable D call. In germline, CDR1 is SNHLY, CDR2 FYNNEI. This CDR3 contains 14 residues. Trimming stripped 2 bases from V and 4 bases from J, with 12 bases between. The CDR3 is CASSETPQNYEQYV. In DNA, the CDR3 is TGTGCCAGCAGTGAAACCCCACAGAATTACGAGCAGTACGTC.

The chain has TRBV29-1 and TRBJ2-7, with 7 bases lining up with TRBD2. The CDR3 is 13 amino acids. V trimming: 2 bases; J trimming: 2 bases; junction bases outside the gene matches: 3. Germline CDR1 reads SQVTM; CDR2 reads ANQGSEA. CDR3 coding DNA: TGCAGCGTTGAATCGCGGGAGCCCTACGAGCAGTACTTC. The encoded protein is CSVESREPYEQYF.

This clone was counted a few times. This chain connects TRBV6-5 to TRBJ1-5; a weak D match, TRBD1 (5 bases). There are 12 residues in the CDR3. Germline CDR1 is MNHEY and CDR2 is SVGAGI. V lost 6 bases to trimming and J lost 5 bases, with 8 bases between them. The CDR3 spells CASRDTDQPQHF. The CDR3 nucleotides read TGTGCCAGCAGGGACACTGATCAGCCCCAGCATTTT.

This chain uses TRBV7-9 with TRBJ1-1; TRBD1 might be the D (5 bases). V lost 1 base and J lost 0, with 9 bases in between. Germline V gene sequence: CDR1 SEHNR, CDR2 FQNEAQ (reference sequence). This CDR3 region has 15 residues. The CDR3 sequence: CASSLEGLVNTEAFF. The CDR3 nucleotides are TGTGCCAGCAGCTTAGAGGGGCTCGTGAACACTGAAGCTTTCTTT.

V usage is TRBV3-1 (or the pseudogene TRBV3-2) and J usage is TRBJ2-7; perhaps TRBD2 as D (6 bases). The CDR3 is 15 residues long. Germline V gene sequence: CDR1 LGHDT, CDR2 YNNKEL (reference sequence). V lost 1 base to trimming and J lost 1 base, with 11 bases between them. For the CDR3, the DNA is TGTGCCAGCAGCCAAGCCAGCGGGCTTTCCTACGAGCAGTACTTC. As protein: CASSQASGLSYEQYF.

The chain combines TRBV28 with TRBJ2-5; 10 nucleotides align to TRBD2. V dropped 5 bases and J dropped 2; count of bases not matched to a gene: 8. The length of the CDR3 is 16 residues. The germline V gene has CDR1 MDHEN and CDR2 SYDVKM. CDR3 sequence (DNA): TGTGCCAGCAGTACCAAGCGGGGGGGCCCGCAAGAGACCCAGTACTTC. Translating it yields CASSTKRGGPQETQYF.

A single count supports this clone. The rearrangement links TRBV28 to TRBJ2-2; a weak D match, TRBD2 (6 bases). This CDR3 is built from 13 residues. V was shortened by 6 bases and J by 5 bases, with 10 bases between the two germline ends. Per the germline V gene, CDR1 is MDHEN and CDR2 is SYDVKM. CDR3 sequence (DNA): TGTGCCAGCAGCGCGGGGAGAACCGGGGAGCTGTTTTTT. Protein sequence: CASSAGRTGELFF. Together with reference TRBV28 and TRBJ2-2, the CDR3 gives the full variable domain: DVKVTQSSRYLVKRTGEKVFLECVQDMDHENMFWYRQDPGLGLRLIYFSYDVKMKEKGDIPEGYSVSREKKERFSLILESASTNQTSMYLCASSAGRTGELFFGEGSRLTVL.

The genes are TRBV29-1 and TRBJ2-1, with 10 bases identical to TRBD1. The J segment lost 0 bases and the V segment lost 7 bases, leaving 9 bases of the junction unmatched. The germline gives CDR1 SQVTM, CDR2 ANQGSEA. The CDR3 runs 16 residues. DNA of the CDR3: TGCAGCGCCCGACAGGGGGCTTTAGGCTCCTACAATGAGCAGTTCTTC. Amino acid sequence: CSARQGALGSYNEQFF.

The chain recombines TRBV30 with TRBJ2-7, with 9 bases matching TRBD1. J was trimmed by 7 bases and V by 3 bases; bases with no gene match: 10. CDR1 is GTSNPN, CDR2 SVGIG, per germline (reference sequence). This CDR3 is built from 14 residues. For the CDR3, the DNA is TGTGCCTGGAGCTCCGGGACAGGGCAAGGGGAGCAGTACTTC. Its protein product is CAWSSGTGQGEQYF.

This clone was detected a few times. This chain links TRBV7-6 with TRBJ1-5; maybe TRBD1 (5 bases). Trimming left V 1 base short and J 5 bases short, with 9 bases between. In germline, CDR1 is SGHVS, CDR2 FNYEAQ. The CDR3 length is 14 residues. CDR3 sequence: CASSLVGGYQPQHF. In DNA, the CDR3 is TGTGCCAGCAGCTTAGTCGGGGGTTATCAGCCCCAGCATTTT. Complete variable domain (other parts from reference TRBV7-6 and TRBJ1-5): GAGVSQSPRYKVTKRGQDVALRCDPISGHVSLYWYRQALGQGPEFLTYFNYEAQQDKSGLPNDRFSAERPEGSISTLTIQRTEQRDSAMYRCASSLVGGYQPQHFGDGTRLSIL.

The V and J genes are TRBV7-9 and TRBJ2-7; 7 bases map to TRBD2. The V and J ends lost 1 base and 6 bases, in that order; junction bases with no gene match: 9. CDR3 length: 15 amino acids. The germline gives CDR1 SEHNR, CDR2 FQNEAQ (reference sequence). CDR3 nucleotides: TGTGCCAGCAGCTTAGATCGGGGGGTTTATCGCGAGCAGTACGTC. It codes for CASSLDRGVYREQYV.

The chain links TRBV5-1 to TRBJ2-5, with D possibly TRBD1 on 6 matching bases. This CDR3 comprises 15 residues. Germline-derived CDR1 and CDR2 are SGHRS and YFSETQ. Trimming took 1 base from V and 4 from J, leaving 14 bases between them. Here the CDR3 reads CASSLNRKGGETQYF. For the CDR3, the DNA is TGCGCCAGCAGCTTGAACAGGAAAGGGGGAGAGACCCAGTACTTC.

V and J are TRBV6-5 and TRBJ1-1; D unclear. The CDR3 is 13 residues long. Germline-derived CDR1 and CDR2 are MNHEY and SVGAGI. Trimming stripped 6 bases from V and 3 bases from J, with 11 bases between. The CDR3: CASRSPSHTEAFF. The CDR3 DNA reads TGTGCCAGCAGGAGCCCCTCCCACACTGAAGCTTTCTTT.

In DNA form, the CDR3 reads TGCAGCGTTGTTTCCCCAAACGGGAACAATGAGCAGTTCTTC. Translated, it gives CSVVSPNGNNEQFF. The chain has TRBV29-1 and TRBJ2-1; tentative D call: TRBD2 (5 bases). This CDR3 comprises 14 residues. The germline CDR1 and CDR2 sequences are SQVTM and ANQGSEA. Trimming removed 4 bases at V and 5 bases at J, with 15 bases between.

This chain links TRBV5-1 with TRBJ1-5, with 7 bases matching TRBD1. CDR3 length: 13 residues. V lost 4 bases, J lost 7 bases, and 5 bases stayed unmatched. Germline values: CDR1 SGHRS, CDR2 YFSETQ. The CDR3 nucleotides read TGCGCCAGCAGCCCCACAGGGGACCAGCCCCAGCATTTT. Translating gives CASSPTGDQPQHF.

The chain combines TRBV3-1 (or the pseudogene TRBV3-2) with TRBJ2-5, with 10 bases aligning to TRBD2. Trimming removed 3 bases from V and 2 bases from J; junction bases left unmatched: 3. This CDR3 has 15 amino acids. From germline, CDR1 is LGHDT and CDR2 YNNKEL (reference sequence). DNA for the CDR3: TGTGCCAGCAGCCAGGGACTAGCGATACAAGAGACCCAGTACTTC. This sequence encodes CASSQGLAIQETQYF.

This clone was seen ten or more times. J is TRBJ1-1 and V is TRBV5-5; D perhaps matches TRBD1 (5 bases). V lost 4 bases to trimming and J lost 0 bases, with 10 bases between them. The germline gives CDR1 SGHKS, CDR2 YYEKEE (reference sequence). This CDR3 has 14 amino acids. This chain's CDR3 is CASSPGLLNTEAFF. The CDR3 DNA reads TGTGCCAGCAGCCCGGGACTTCTGAACACTGAAGCTTTCTTT. The complete variable domain, with remaining parts taken from reference TRBV5-5 and TRBJ1-1, reads DAGVTQSPTHLIKTRGQQVTLRCSPISGHKSVSWYQQVLGQGPQFIFQYYEKEERGRGNFPDRFSARQFPNYSSELNVNALLLGDSALYLCASSPGLLNTEAFFGQGTRLTVV.

The rearrangement uses TRBV6-6 and TRBJ2-2; tentative D call: TRBD1 (6 bases). In germline, CDR1 is MNHNY, CDR2 SVGAGI (reference sequence). CDR3 length: 15 residues. Trimming cost V 8 bases and J 2 bases, with 15 bases left between them. CDR3 loop: CASGTRDINTGELFF. The CDR3 nucleotides are TGTGCCAGCGGAACCCGGGACATTAACACCGGGGAGCTGTTTTTT.

The V gene is TRBV3-1 (or the pseudogene TRBV3-2), the J gene TRBJ1-5; D uncertain. From germline, CDR1 is LGHDT and CDR2 YNNKEL (reference sequence). V lost 0 bases and J 0 bases, leaving 9 bases between the germline ends. The CDR3 length is 16 residues. CDR3 sequence (DNA): TGTGCCAGCAGCCAAGACCCTTTCAGTAGCAATCAGCCCCAGCATTTT. Protein: CASSQDPFSSNQPQHF.

This clone was seen just once. The rearrangement links TRBV28 to TRBJ1-4; no firm D call. The V gene's germline CDR1 is MDHEN and CDR2 SYDVKM. The CDR3 is 13 residues long. The V end was cut by 9 bases, the J end by 0 bases, with 8 bases between. CDR3 DNA sequence: TGTGCCAGTGCCGGGACAACTAATGAAAAACTGTTTTTT. Protein product: CASAGTTNEKLFF.

The chain employs TRBV18 and TRBJ1-1; tentatively, D is TRBD1 (5 bases). The V and J ends lost 2 bases and 1 base respectively, with 11 bases between them. The CDR3 loop spans 15 amino acids. Germline-derived CDR1 and CDR2 are KGHSH and LQKENI. The CDR3 region is CASSPRGFGNTEAFF. CDR3 in DNA: TGTGCCAGCTCACCAAGGGGATTTGGGAACACTGAAGCTTTCTTT.

This clone has just one count. The chain joins TRBV11-3 to TRBJ2-3; TRBD2 aligns across 7 bases. The germline gives CDR1 SGHNT, CDR2 YENEEA. The CDR3 has 15 amino acids. V trimming: 1 base; J trimming: 8 bases; junction bases outside the gene matches: 9. CDR3 protein: CASSLGLAGPRTQYF. As DNA, the CDR3 is TGTGCCAGCAGCTTAGGACTAGCAGGGCCCCGTACGCAGTATTTT.

The J gene is TRBJ2-7, the V gene TRBV6-5; 8 bases fit TRBD2. V gave up 2 bases and J gave up 6 bases; unmatched junction bases: 9. CDR1 is MNHEY, CDR2 SVGAGI, per germline. CDR3 length: 15 residues. The CDR3 reads CASSYTPRGGVEQYF. The CDR3 DNA reads TGTGCCAGCAGTTACACCCCCCGGGGGGGCGTCGAGCAGTACTTC.

This chain uses TRBV10-3 with TRBJ1-3; 10 positions agree with TRBD1. Unmatched junction bases numbered 7, after V lost 6 bases and J lost 8 bases. The length of the CDR3 is 14 residues. The V gene's germline CDR1 is ENHRY and CDR2 SYGVKD. The CDR3 protein is CAIRGGQGRDTIYF. The CDR3 DNA reads TGTGCCATCAGAGGGGGACAGGGGCGCGACACCATATATTTT.

This rearrangement joins TRBV6-4 to TRBJ1-2; D not certain. Germline-derived CDR1 and CDR2 are MRHNA and SNTAGT. Trimming took 2 bases from V and 8 from J, leaving 12 bases between them. The length of the CDR3 is 13 residues. CDR3 protein: CASSDNPEWGYTF. DNA of the CDR3: TGTGCCAGCAGTGACAACCCGGAGTGGGGCTACACCTTC.

The V and J genes are TRBV27 and TRBJ2-6; 9 nucleotides align to TRBD1. The V and J ends lost 4 bases and 4 bases, in that order; junction bases with no gene match: 5. Germline V CDR1 and CDR2: MNHEY, SMNVEV (reference sequence). The CDR3 runs to 16 residues. The CDR3 bases are TGTGCCAGCAGTTCCGGGACAGGGTCCGGGGCCAACGTCCTGACTTTC. It is translated as CASSSGTGSGANVLTF.

V usage is TRBV7-9 and J usage is TRBJ2-5; 7 bases agree with TRBD2. The trim removed 5 bases at V and 2 bases at J, leaving 11 bases unmatched. The germline gives CDR1 SEHNR, CDR2 FQNEAQ (reference sequence). CDR3 length equals 16 residues. For the CDR3, the DNA is TGTGCCAGCAGCCTCGGACGGGACTACCTACAAGAGACCCAGTACTTC. It codes for CASSLGRDYLQETQYF. The whole variable domain, filled in from reference TRBV7-9 and TRBJ2-5, reads DTGVSQNPRHKITKRGQNVTFRCDPISEHNRLYWYRQTLGQGPEFLTYFQNEAQLEKSRLLSDRFSAERPKGSFSTLEIQRTEQGDSAMYLCASSLGRDYLQETQYFGPGTRLLVL.

Worth noting for this clone: The identical CDR3 is also encoded by other nucleotide sequences in the sample. The V gene is TRBV9, the J gene TRBJ1-6; D uncertain. CDR1 is SGDLS, CDR2 YYNGEE, per germline. V was clipped by 0 bases and J by 6 bases, with 4 bases between them. The CDR3 contains 13 residues. This chain's CDR3 is CASSVATNSPLHF. The CDR3 DNA reads as TGTGCCAGCAGCGTAGCTACTAATTCACCCCTCCACTTT.

V gene TRBV9 combines with J gene TRBJ2-1, with D maybe TRBD1 (6 bases). V lost 0 bases to trimming and J lost 0 bases, with 22 bases between them. The CDR3 spans 20 residues. Germline CDR1 is SGDLS and CDR2 is YYNGEE. The CDR3 sequence: CASSVAYTLGHYGSYNEQFF. CDR3 in DNA: TGTGCCAGCAGCGTAGCTTATACGTTGGGACATTATGGCTCCTACAATGAGCAGTTCTTC.